This T cell receptor (beta chain) was sequenced during a study of T cell changes during pregnancy in multiple sclerosis. The junction had 8 bases not matched to a gene; V was cut back by 5 bases and J by 1 base. Germline CDR1 and CDR2: SGHAT and FQNNGV. The CDR3 covers 17 residues. Sequencing used immunoSEQ multiplex PCR; TCRdb keeps in-frame clones, though not all of them. The sample lists 100,000 to 150,000 clones; approximately 93% were seen once. The specimen was peripheral blood, collected before pregnancy. The TCR sequence derives from a female donor with multiple sclerosis, enrolled in a pregnancy study. The chain has TRBV11-2 and TRBJ1-4, with 9 bases identical to TRBD1. This CDR3 reads CASSGRQGVLTNEKLFF. The CDR3 DNA sequence: TGTGCCAGCAGCGGTCGACAGGGGGTGTTAACTAATGAAAAACTGTTTTTT.